Listed below are T cell receptor beta chains from one sample, sequenced in a study of OX40 agonist ivuxolimab in advanced cancers. TCRdb's table, derived via immunoSEQ multiplex PCR, lists solely in-frame clones and lacks some. The table has around 70,000 clones, 81% seen once; the top ten hold about 5%. The source material was CD4+ or CD8+ T cells sorted from blood, sampled in a trial of the OX40 agonist ivuxolimab. These receptors were taken from an adult with an advanced solid tumor such as melanoma, head and neck, liver or kidney cancer. Both conserved end residues are part of each CDR3. Fields, in order: clone size, D gene, CDR3 length, J gene, V gene, CDR3 DNA, CDR3 protein. D genes are given only for firm matches. Only some rows state a clone size, as once, few, many or a class for expanded clones.

>.|.|12|TRBJ1-1|TRBV6-5
TGTGCCAGCAGTTACCCCGGGGCTGAAGCTTTCTTT
CASSYPGAEAFF
>.|.|15|TRBJ1-6|TRBV5-6
TGTGCCAGCAGCCCGGGGGGACACGGGAATTCACCCCTCCACTTT
CASSPGGHGNSPLHF
>.|TRBD1|13|TRBJ2-7|TRBV10-2
TGCGCCAGCAGTGGACAGGGTGGGTACGAGCAGTACTTC
CASSGQGGYEQYF
>.|TRBD2|16|TRBJ2-5|TRBV7-6
TGTGCCAGCAGCGGAGCCGGGGGGTGGAGTGGAGAGACCCAGTACTTC
CASSGAGGWSGETQYF
>.|.|16|TRBJ2-2|TRBV12-5
TGTGCTAGTGGTCCCCCCCGGGGACTCTACACCGGGGAGCTGTTTTTT
CASGPPRGLYTGELFF
>few|.|14|TRBJ1-2|TRBV30
TGTGCCTGGAGTCGGACAGAGAAACTCTATGGCTACACCTTC
CAWSRTEKLYGYTF
>.|TRBD2|14|TRBJ2-1|TRBV7-2
TGTGCCAGCAGCGGCGGACTAGGAGGCAATGAGCAGTTCTTC
CASSGGLGGNEQFF
>.|TRBD2|15|TRBJ2-1|TRBV19
TGTGCCAGTAGATTACCGGGGACTAGTCTCAATGAGCAGTTCTTC
CASRLPGTSLNEQFF
>few|.|16|TRBJ1-1|TRBV5-6
TGTGCCAGCAGCTTGGTTGGAGGCGCTGAGGACACTGAAGCTTTCTTT
CASSLVGGAEDTEAFF
>.|.|13|TRBJ2-1|TRBV5-1
TGCGCCAGCAGCTTAGTAGTCAGCGATGAGCAGTTCTTC
CASSLVVSDEQFF
>once|TRBD2|14|TRBJ2-3|TRBV7-8
TGTGCCAGCAGCGCACGGGGGGGGCGTGGGGCGCAGTATTTT
CASSARGGRGAQYF
>.|.|14|TRBJ1-1|TRBV14
TGTGCCAGCAGCCTGGGGACATGGAACACTGAAGCTTTCTTT
CASSLGTWNTEAFF
>.|.|15|TRBJ1-3|TRBV6-5
TGTGCCAGCAGTTTGGGCACAGATACTGGAAACACCATATATTTT
CASSLGTDTGNTIYF
>.|.|14|TRBJ1-1|TRBV27
TGTGCCAGCATGACAGCTAATCAGAACACTGAAGCTTTCTTT
CASMTANQNTEAFF
>.|.|17|TRBJ1-1|TRBV7-5
TGTGTCAGAAGCCGTCCCAGGTTGCCCTTATCGAACACTGAAGCTTTCTTT
CVRSRPRLPLSNTEAFF
>.|.|14|TRBJ1-1|TRBV27
TGTGCCAGCAGTTTATTTGAGGGGAACACTGAAGCTTTCTTT
CASSLFEGNTEAFF
>.|TRBD1|13|TRBJ2-1|TRBV29-1
TGCAGCGTTGTCGCGACAGGGTACAATGAGCAGTTCTTC
CSVVATGYNEQFF
>.|TRBD1|15|TRBJ1-1|TRBV13
TGTGCCAGCAGGGGAACAGGGGGCTTGGACACTGAAGCTTTCTTT
CASRGTGGLDTEAFF
>.|.|15|TRBJ1-1|TRBV19
TGTGCCAGTAGGTACGCCGGGGGGTCGGACACTGAAGCTTTCTTT
CASRYAGGSDTEAFF
>.|.|16|TRBJ2-7|TRBV6-5
TGTGCCAGCAGTTACGGTAGGGGATTGAGCTCCTACGAGCAGTACTTC
CASSYGRGLSSYEQYF
>once|.|14|TRBJ2-2|TRBV6-1
TGTGCCAGCAGAGCTGCTGGTGTCACCGGGGAGCTGTTTTTT
CASRAAGVTGELFF
>.|.|14|TRBJ2-5|TRBV7-2
TGTGCCAGCAGCTTAGTGCGGGGCCGACAGACCCAGTACTTC
CASSLVRGRQTQYF